This T cell receptor (beta chain) was captured by sequencing in a study of shared clonotypes between healthy human individuals. V dropped 2 bases and J dropped 0 bases, with 7 bases sitting between them. This CDR3 is 14 amino acids long. Germline CDR1 reads SEHNR; CDR2 reads FQNEAQ (reference sequence). TCRdb's copy holds only in-frame clones and misses some; the assay was immunoSEQ multiplex PCR. This table holds more than 2 million clones, around 95% found once. The TCR was taken from a man younger than 35 in good health. The sample was naive CD4+ T cells sorted from blood. The subset denotes: CD45RA+ positively selected. V is TRBV7-9 and J is TRBJ2-5; the D is unclear. CDR3 coding DNA: TGTGCCAGCAGCTTAAATTGGAACCAAGAGACCCAGTACTTC. This codes for CASSLNWNQETQYF.